The 18 T cell receptor beta chains listed next were all sequenced from one sample in a study of cytotoxic CD8 clonotypes in ibrutinib-treated CLL. TCRdb's table, derived via immunoSEQ multiplex PCR, lists solely in-frame clones and lacks some. This table has around 330,000 clones, 67% appearing once. Sequences were derived from PBMCs, sampled after 36 months of ibrutinib treatment. The origin of the receptors is a human donor with chronic lymphocytic leukemia.

The rearrangement links TRBV2 to TRBJ1-4; no reliable D call. Trimming took 8 bases from V and 0 from J, leaving 13 bases between them. The CDR3 covers 15 residues. The germline gives CDR1 SNHLY, CDR2 FYNNEI. This CDR3 reads CASFSTRATNEKLFF. In nucleotides, the CDR3 is TGTGCCAGCTTCTCGACACGCGCAACTAATGAAAAACTGTTTTTT.

This sequence joins TRBV28 and TRBJ2-1; 10 positions match TRBD2. There are 14 residues in the CDR3. Germline V gene data show CDR1 as MDHEN and CDR2 as SYDVKM. V dropped 4 bases and J dropped 3; count of bases not matched to a gene: 0. CDR3 sequence: CASSSSGSYNEQFF. The CDR3, as DNA: TGTGCCAGCAGTTCTAGCGGGAGCTACAATGAGCAGTTCTTC. Full variable domain (remainder filled in from reference TRBV28 and TRBJ2-1): DVKVTQSSRYLVKRTGEKVFLECVQDMDHENMFWYRQDPGLGLRLIYFSYDVKMKEKGDIPEGYSVSREKKERFSLILESASTNQTSMYLCASSSSGSYNEQFFGPGTRLTVL.

This chain connects TRBV2 to TRBJ2-2; 7 bases match TRBD1. There are 15 residues in the CDR3. The V gene's germline CDR1 is SNHLY and CDR2 FYNNEI. Trimming removed 6 bases from V and 2 bases from J; junction bases left unmatched: 6. The CDR3 loop is CASSKGASNTGELFF. CDR3 in DNA: TGTGCCAGCAGCAAGGGGGCGAGTAACACCGGGGAGCTGTTTTTT. Supplemented by reference TRBV2 and TRBJ2-2, the full variable domain reads EPEVTQTPSHQVTQMGQEVILRCVPISNHLYFYWYRQILGQKVEFLVSFYNNEISEKSEIFDDQFSVERPDGSNFTLKIRSTKLEDSAMYFCASSKGASNTGELFFGEGSRLTVL.

The chain employs TRBV9 and TRBJ1-2, with 12 bases identical to TRBD1. V lost 7 bases, J lost 7 bases, and 5 bases stayed unmatched. CDR1 and CDR2 (germline): SGDLS, YYNGEE. The CDR3 covers 13 residues. The CDR3 DNA is TGTGCCAGCGGCGGGACAGGGGGCTCTGGCTACACCTTC. Translation gives CASGGTGGSGYTF.

The J gene is TRBJ2-6, the V gene TRBV27; D not resolved. This CDR3 contains 16 residues. Germline lookup yields CDR1 MNHEY and CDR2 SMNVEV (reference sequence). V was trimmed by 3 bases and J by 0 bases, leaving 9 bases between them. In DNA, the CDR3 is TGTGCCAGCAGTTTTCTCGGCTACTCTGGGGCCAACGTCCTGACTTTC. Residues: CASSFLGYSGANVLTF.

The rearrangement uses TRBV2 and TRBJ1-3; possibly TRBD1 for D (5 bases). CDR1 is SNHLY, CDR2 FYNNEI, per germline. V was shortened by 7 bases and J by 4 bases, with 11 bases between the two germline ends. The length of the CDR3 is 13 residues. CDR3 DNA sequence: TGTGCCAGCAACCAGGGTGCAGGAAACACCATATATTTT. Its translation: CASNQGAGNTIYF.

V usage is TRBV5-4 and J usage is TRBJ2-2, with 8 nucleotides matching TRBD1. CDR3 size: 17 residues. Germline trimming cut 2 bases from V and 5 bases from J; bases unmatched to any gene: 11. The germline V gene encodes CDR1 SGHNT and CDR2 YYREEE (reference sequence). The CDR3 loop reads CASSFGGTGRRTGELFF. In DNA form, the CDR3 reads TGTGCCAGCAGCTTTGGCGGGACAGGCAGGAGAACCGGGGAGCTGTTTTTT.

The V and J genes are TRBV5-4 and TRBJ2-7, with TRBD2 matching 8 bases. V trimming: 2 bases; J trimming: 3 bases; junction bases outside the gene matches: 10. The V gene's germline CDR1 is SGHNT and CDR2 YYREEE (reference sequence). The CDR3 is 16 residues long. Here the CDR3 DNA reads TGTGCCAGCAGCTTAATATTAGCGGGATTTAGCTACGAGCAGTACTTC. It translates to CASSLILAGFSYEQYF.

The V call is TRBV6-6, the J call TRBJ2-3, with 10 bases identical to TRBD2. V lost 6 bases to trimming and J lost 6 bases; unmatched junction nucleotides: 9. Germline V lookup: CDR1 MNHNY, CDR2 SVGAGI (reference sequence). The CDR3 length is 15 residues. CDR3 amino acids: CASRDSGGARDTQYF. The CDR3 DNA is TGTGCCAGCAGGGACAGCGGGGGGGCCCGGGATACGCAGTATTTT.

V usage is TRBV10-1 and J usage is TRBJ2-7, with 8 bases matching TRBD1. The CDR3 consists of 15 residues. Looked up from germline, CDR1 is WNHNN and CDR2 is SYGVQD (reference sequence). The ends lost 3 bases at V and 3 bases at J; junction bases unmatched: 7. CDR3 bases: TGCGCCAGCAGTGACCCCGGGACAGGACACTACGAGCAGTACTTC. Residues: CASSDPGTGHYEQYF.

The chain joins TRBV29-1 to TRBJ2-7, with D possibly TRBD1 on 5 matching bases. V shed 4 bases and J shed 3 bases, with 16 bases lying between them. The CDR3 runs 14 residues. Germline V gene lookup returns CDR1 SQVTM and CDR2 ANQGSEA. This CDR3 reads CSVGGLGVNYEQYF. CDR3 nucleotide sequence: TGCAGCGTTGGGGGTTTAGGGGTAAACTACGAGCAGTACTTC.

The chain recombines TRBV7-8 with TRBJ2-1; 10 positions agree with TRBD2. Unmatched junction bases numbered 4, after V lost 5 bases and J lost 3 bases. This CDR3 has 15 amino acids. Germline CDR1 reads SGHVS; CDR2 reads FQNEAQ. The CDR3 protein is CASSPRLAGYNEQFF. CDR3 in DNA: TGTGCCAGCAGCCCAAGACTAGCGGGCTACAATGAGCAGTTCTTC. The full variable domain, in which reference TRBV7-8 and TRBJ2-1 provide the parts outside the CDR3, is GAGVSQSPRYKVAKRGQDVALRCDPISGHVSLFWYQQALGQGPEFLTYFQNEAQLDKSGLPSDRFFAERPEGSVSTLKIQRTQQEDSAVYLCASSPRLAGYNEQFFGPGTRLTVL.

J is TRBJ2-7 and V is TRBV10-2; 10 bases match TRBD1. V was pared by 6 bases and J by 6 bases, with 14 bases of the junction left unmatched. CDR1 and CDR2 (germline): WSHSY, SAAADI. The CDR3 runs 16 residues. The CDR3 loop is CASRAPIDRGHREQYF. CDR3 nucleotides: TGCGCCAGCAGGGCGCCCATCGACAGGGGGCATCGCGAGCAGTACTTC.

With regard to this clone: Additional DNA sequences in this sample encode the identical CDR3. The rearrangement links TRBV6-1 to TRBJ2-2, with D perhaps assigned TRBD1 or TRBD2 (5 bases each). CDR3 length equals 14 residues. V was clipped by 6 bases and J by 0 bases, with 8 bases between them. Germline values: CDR1 MNHNS, CDR2 SASEGT. The CDR3 bases are TGTGCCAGCAGACGGGACCCGAACACCGGGGAGCTGTTTTTT. Encoded protein: CASRRDPNTGELFF.

V gene TRBV9 combines with J gene TRBJ2-3, with a tentative D call TRBD2 (5 bases). Per germline, CDR1 SGDLS and CDR2 YYNGEE. The CDR3 has 16 residues. Between the trimmed V and J ends, which lost 0 bases and 3 bases, there was a span of 14 bases. The CDR3 is CASSVGVGVGTDTQYF. The CDR3 DNA follows: TGTGCCAGCAGCGTAGGGGTGGGAGTTGGTACAGATACGCAGTATTTT.

The J gene is TRBJ1-6, the V gene TRBV5-1; D unresolved. Per the germline V gene, CDR1 is SGHRS and CDR2 is YFSETQ. Trimming removed 0 bases at V and 3 bases at J, with 13 bases between. This CDR3 spans 17 amino acids. CDR3 loop: CASSLGQEGIYNSPLHF. The CDR3 nucleotides are TGCGCCAGCAGCTTGGGCCAGGAGGGCATCTATAATTCACCCCTCCACTTT.

V and J are TRBV29-1 and TRBJ2-4; D is unclear. V was pared by 7 bases and J by 0 bases, with 13 bases between. The CDR3 is made up of 14 amino acids. Germline CDR1 reads SQVTM; CDR2 reads ANQGSEA. CDR3: CSAVTPLAKNIQYF. CDR3 DNA: TGCAGCGCTGTTACCCCACTAGCCAAAAACATTCAGTACTTC.

The rearrangement joins TRBV7-9 to TRBJ2-4; D is perhaps TRBD2 (5 bases). The V gene lost 2 bases and the J gene lost 7 bases, with 18 bases spanning the gap. The CDR3 is made up of 16 amino acids. Germline lookup yields CDR1 SEHNR and CDR2 FQNEAQ (reference sequence). As DNA, the CDR3 is TGTGCCAGCAGCTTATCCGGTGGGAGTCTTGCGAACATTCAGTACTTC. This gives the protein CASSLSGGSLANIQYF.